This T cell receptor beta chain was recorded in a study of T cells in Graves' hyperthyroidism and ophthalmopathy (dated by TCRdb to between 2019 and 2020). In terms of the full investigation: Peripheral blood samples were taken at initial diagnosis, before any treatment was given. A discovery cohort of about 96 patients, about 40 with Graves' ophthalmopathy and approximately 55 with stable Graves' hyperthyroidism, was used to find distinguishing TCR V-J signatures. The paper reports TCR Vbeta CDR3 sequencing of roughly 140 peripheral blood samples: 40 or so ophthalmopathy, about 75 hyperthyroidism and roughly 17 progressor patients. Thyroid tissue and blood T-cell repertoires from six Graves' hyperthyroidism patients were also compared in the study. After blood sampling, hyperthyroidism patients were treated with methimazole at a starting dose of 30 mg daily, and ophthalmopathy patients were treated with high-dose intravenous methylprednisolone. The approximately 98 discovery patients were randomly divided into training and test sets at a 7:3 ratio. Whether ophthalmopathy could be predicted prospectively was tested in an independent validation cohort made up of roughly 19 hyperthyroidism patients plus 17 patients who later progressed to ophthalmopathy.

Broad study findings and their caveats: Sample size was not statistically predetermined, and blinding of investigators to group allocation was not performed. Most expanded thyroid clonotypes (frequency above 0.001) were also found in blood, which suggests that blood repertoires may mirror thyroid immune responses. During validation, the model predicted progression to ophthalmopathy a median of about 6.3 months ahead of onset, with more than 55% sensitivity and 72.22% specificity. A model built on a 13 V-J signature distinguished ophthalmopathy from stable hyperthyroidism, reaching 87.88% sensitivity and approximately 81% specificity in cross-validation and 80%/75% in testing.

The germline V gene encodes CDR1 SEHNR and CDR2 FQNEAQ (reference sequence). Clipping removes 7 bases from V and 4 bases from J, with 5 as the unmatched junction base count. CDR3 length: 13 amino acids, cysteine to phenylalanine. Kept here is only the CDR3 DNA, which spans 39 bases and is read in frame from base 1. This clonotype was observed many times. The specificity of this receptor is unknown. Per-base quality was not reported, and no clone a single base away is much larger than it. Stable Graves' hyperthyroidism was defined as no progression to ophthalmopathy during 18 months of follow-up. Hyperthyroidism patients were newly diagnosed, had a disease duration of under 2 months, and were aged 18 to 65 years. Patients with uncontrolled infections, other autoimmune diseases, pregnancy or lactation were excluded. Clinical symptoms, serum thyroxine and TRAb, thyroid ultrasound, and orbital computed tomography formed the basis for the diagnoses. PBMCs were separated from 8 to 10 ml of fresh peripheral blood using Ficoll-Paque density gradient centrifugation. Total RNA was extracted using Trizol reagent, and RNA quality was assessed on an Agilent 2100 Bioanalyzer.

Amplification of TCR beta CDR3 regions was carried out from RNA transcripts. The TCR CDR3 was subjected to a first round of RT-PCR using the HTBI primer set and the Qiagen OneStep RT-PCR kit. The libraries were constructed in a second round of multiplex PCR and then size-selected and purified. Libraries were sequenced paired-end with 100 bp reads on an Illumina HiSeq2000. Regarding the original processing steps: SOAPnuke was used to process the raw data, removing reads that contained adapters or uncalled bases, had a mean Phred below 15, or lacked an exact match to the constant primer or identifier. High-quality paired reads were merged with COPE v1.2.5, and unique nucleotide sequences were defined as clonotypes. MiTCR v1.1 was used to align clonotypes to the IMGT TRBV, TRBD and TRBJ reference segments. Only V-J combinations with frequency above 0.0001, covering 99% to 99.2% of repertoires, were analysed. The TCS score was defined as F50 (clonal expansion) divided by E x V (chaos), with BLOSUM62-based TCRdist calculated between CDR3 peptides within each V-J. Welch's t-statistics and random forest reduced roughly 530 V-J features to fewer than 15, which were used in a naive Bayes classifier (R e1071). The raw public data were reprocessed by TCRdb itself: fastp quality trimming at Q25, MiXCR clonotype calling, in-frame beta chains only. Identical CDR3 protein sequences are pooled into one entry, listed with their most common genes and DNA. The V and J calls and clone size come from TCRdb's table, not from the authors' own analysis. The sample yields around 350,000 distinct CDR3 sequences; roughly 25% were counted once. The top ten clonotypes cover 73% of the sample.

Specimen: blood. The TCR comes from a man in his fifties or sixties with Graves' hyperthyroidism. The sequence links TRBV7-9 to TRBJ2-5; TRBD1 agrees with 8 junctional bases. The CDR3 protein: CASNWQGAETQYF. Here is the DNA: TGTGCCAGCAACTGGCAGGGGGCAGAGACCCAGTACTTC.